One and the same sample provided the 25 T cell receptor beta chains below, sequenced in a study of blood T cell repertoires in COVID-19. Using immunoSEQ multiplex PCR, the repertoire was profiled, and TCRdb retains in-frame clones only, with some absent. The sample contains 110,000 or so clones, more than 80% of which appear only once. The sample comprised peripheral blood. Source of these receptors: a woman in her fifties or sixties with COVID-19, enrolled during active disease.

The table lists this clone with a few counts. The chain combines TRBV10-3 with TRBJ2-1, with D unclear. Trimming removed 7 bases at V and 4 bases at J, with 14 bases between. The CDR3 sequence is 14 residues long. Looked up from germline, CDR1 is ENHRY and CDR2 is SYGVKD. CDR3 sequence reads: CAIMPNLAYNEQFF. CDR3 nucleotides: TGTGCCATCATGCCTAACCTCGCTTACAATGAGCAGTTCTTC.

The V call is TRBV12-3 or TRBV12-4, the J call TRBJ2-7; no definite D call. The V end was cut by 2 bases, the J end by 2 bases, with 7 bases between. This CDR3 is 13 amino acids long. CDR3 sequence (DNA): TGTGCCAGCAGTTTAAAGCCGACCTACGAGCAGTACTTC. Protein sequence: CASSLKPTYEQYF.

V and J are TRBV4-2 and TRBJ2-1; weak D call: TRBD2 (5 bases). The CDR3 has 14 residues. Germline CDR1 reads LGHNA; CDR2 reads YNFKEQ. V lost 1 base and J 8 bases, leaving 12 bases between the germline ends. Written as DNA, the CDR3 is TGTGCCAGCAGCCAAGGGGGAGATAGCGATGAGCAGTTCTTC. Translated, it gives CASSQGGDSDEQFF.

The V gene is TRBV18, the J gene TRBJ1-1; D remains unclear. Germline V gene sequence: CDR1 KGHSH, CDR2 LQKENI. Between the trimmed V and J ends, which lost 5 bases and 2 bases, there was a span of 18 bases. This CDR3 has 16 residues. The DNA of the CDR3 is TGTGCCAGCTCAGGCGGCAGCGGGCGCCTAAACACTGAAGCTTTCTTT. It yields the protein CASSGGSGRLNTEAFF.

The chain joins TRBV18 to TRBJ2-3; D perhaps matches TRBD2 (6 bases). CDR3 length equals 15 residues. CDR1 and CDR2 (germline): KGHSH, LQKENI. The V end was cut by 0 bases, the J end by 5 bases, with 12 bases between. CDR3 nucleotides: TGTGCCAGCTCACCACCAGAAAGGGGAGGAGATACGCAGTATTTT. Its translation is CASSPPERGGDTQYF. Full variable domain (missing parts from reference TRBV18 and TRBJ2-3): NAGVMQNPRHLVRRRGQEARLRCSPMKGHSHVYWYRQLPEEGLKFMVYLQKENIIDESGMPKERFSAEFPKEGPSILRIQQVVRGDSAAYFCASSPPERGGDTQYFGPGTRLTVL.

In the case of this clone: One end of the junction is discordant with germline, which a read error may explain. V is TRBV5-1 and J is TRBJ2-7, with TRBD1 as a possible D gene (5 bases). Germline V lookup: CDR1 SGHRS, CDR2 YFSETQ. This CDR3 has 13 amino acids. In DNA, the CDR3 is TGCGCCAGCAGTTTGGACATTAACTACGAGCAGTACTTC. This gives the protein CASSLDINYEQYF.

The chain carries TRBV6-5 and TRBJ2-1, with TRBD1 matching 10 bases. From germline, CDR1 is MNHEY and CDR2 SVGAGI. The V gene end was trimmed by 2 bases and the J gene end by 4 bases; junction bases not matched to a gene: 5. CDR3 length: 16 residues. The CDR3 spells CASSYGGQGFYNEQFF. CDR3 coding DNA: TGTGCCAGCAGTTACGGGGGACAGGGGTTTTACAATGAGCAGTTCTTC.

The chain recombines TRBV7-9 with TRBJ1-2, with a possible D match to TRBD1 (6 bases). This CDR3 is built from 16 residues. The V gene's germline CDR1 is SEHNR and CDR2 FQNEAQ (reference sequence). The germline V and J ends were trimmed by 5 bases and 5 bases, with 21 bases remaining between them. CDR3: CASSPAELTGDYGYTF. DNA of the CDR3: TGTGCCAGCAGCCCGGCCGAACTGACAGGAGATTATGGCTACACCTTC.

V and J are TRBV9 and TRBJ1-1, with a possible D match to TRBD1 (5 bases). The CDR3 is made up of 15 amino acids. The V end lost 0 bases, the J end lost 4 bases, and 13 bases lay between the germline ends. Germline CDR1 is SGDLS and CDR2 is YYNGEE. The CDR3 sequence: CASSVGIGVGTEAFF. CDR3 sequence (DNA): TGTGCCAGCAGCGTAGGTATAGGGGTGGGCACTGAAGCTTTCTTT.

The rearrangement joins TRBV7-3 to TRBJ2-1; 11 nucleotides align to TRBD2. The J segment lost 5 bases and the V segment lost 2 bases, leaving 2 bases of the junction unmatched. CDR1 and CDR2 from the germline V gene are SGHTA and FQGTGA. CDR3 size: 15 residues. The CDR3, as DNA: TGTGCCAGCAGCTTAGTAGCGGGGGGGAACAATGAGCAGTTCTTC. This translates into CASSLVAGGNNEQFF.

The CDR3 protein is CASSLAPGANNQPQHF. The CDR3 coding sequence is TGTGCCAGCAGCTTAGCTCCAGGGGCGAACAATCAGCCCCAGCATTTT. V is TRBV7-8 and J is TRBJ1-5; the D gene is possibly TRBD1 (6 bases). Trimming left V 0 bases short and J 3 bases short, with 12 bases between. The CDR3 extends over 16 amino acids. The germline V gene encodes CDR1 SGHVS and CDR2 FQNEAQ.

The chain combines TRBV4-2 with TRBJ1-1; D may be TRBD1 (5 bases). CDR1 LGHNA and CDR2 YNFKEQ come from the germline V gene. The V gene lost 0 bases and the J gene lost 12 bases, with 14 bases spanning the gap. The CDR3 totals 13 residues. CDR3 nucleotides: TGTGCCAGCAGCCAAGAAAGGGACTCCGAGTCTTTCTTT. Translation gives CASSQERDSESFF.

V usage is TRBV6-6 and J usage is TRBJ1-5; 9 bases map to TRBD1. J gave up 6 bases and V 6 bases, and 6 bases lay outside the gene matches. This CDR3 has 14 residues. Germline lookup yields CDR1 MNHNY and CDR2 SVGAGI (reference sequence). In DNA, the CDR3 is TGTGCCAGCAGCATTACAGGGGGCATTCAGCCCCAGCATTTT. Translating it yields CASSITGGIQPQHF.

The table lists this clone with a few counts. The gene calls are TRBV10-3 and TRBJ2-7; 8 nucleotides agree with TRBD1. This CDR3 has 13 amino acids. CDR1 and CDR2 from the germline V gene are ENHRY and SYGVKD. Unmatched junction bases numbered 4, after V lost 6 bases and J lost 3 bases. The DNA of the CDR3 is TGTGCCATCAGCGAGGGACAGGACTACGAGCAGTACTTC. Protein product: CAISEGQDYEQYF.

This chain's CDR3 is CASSWTGEYEQYF. In DNA, the CDR3 is TGTGCCAGCAGCTGGACAGGGGAGTACGAGCAGTACTTC. The chain carries TRBV7-9 and TRBJ2-7; 9 bases match TRBD1. Trimming at V came to 4 bases and at J to 4 bases, leaving 2 bases not matched to a gene. The CDR3 runs 13 residues. CDR1 and CDR2 (germline): SEHNR, FQNEAQ (reference sequence).

The V and J genes are TRBV5-4 and TRBJ1-2; the D gene is possibly TRBD1 (5 bases). The V end was cut by 3 bases, the J end by 7 bases, with 7 bases between. The CDR3 consists of 11 residues. Germline CDR1 and CDR2: SGHNT and YYREEE (reference sequence). Written as DNA, the CDR3 is TGTGCCAGCAGCTCCGACAGTGGCTACACCTTC. Translated: CASSSDSGYTF. The full variable domain, rest sourced from reference TRBV5-4 and TRBJ1-2, is ETGVTQSPTHLIKTRGQQVTLRCSSQSGHNTVSWYQQALGQGPQFIFQYYREEENGRGNFPPRFSGLQFPNYSSELNVNALELDDSALYLCASSSDSGYTFGSGTRLTVV.

The chain uses TRBV18 and TRBJ1-6; D not certain. CDR3 length: 18 amino acids. V was cut by 3 bases and J by 0 bases, with 15 bases left in between. From germline, CDR1 is KGHSH and CDR2 LQKENI. The CDR3 DNA is TGTGCCAGCTCACCGGTAATGCGTCCAAGCTCCTATAATTCACCCCTCCACTTT. Translated: CASSPVMRPSSYNSPLHF.

This clone was found a few times. This chain connects TRBV7-2 to TRBJ2-1; maybe TRBD2 (6 bases). Germline assignment: CDR1 SGHTA and CDR2 FQGNSA. CDR3 size: 17 residues. V lost 5 bases, J lost 5 bases, and 22 bases lay in between. This chain's CDR3 is CASSLLLLASEHNEQFF. The DNA of the CDR3 is TGTGCCAGCAGCCTCCTCCTCTTAGCTAGCGAGCACAATGAGCAGTTCTTC.

The V gene is TRBV19, the J gene TRBJ2-7; 11 positions agree with TRBD1. This CDR3 comprises 14 residues. V gave up 3 bases and J gave up 5 bases; unmatched junction bases: 3. Germline-derived CDR1 and CDR2 are LNHDA and SQIVND (reference sequence). The CDR3 region is CASSIGQGAHEQYF. The CDR3 nucleotides read TGTGCCAGTAGTATCGGACAGGGGGCCCACGAGCAGTACTTC.

The V gene is TRBV5-1, the J gene TRBJ1-2; 9 bases map to TRBD1. J lost 0 bases, V lost 4 bases, and 7 bases had no gene match. The CDR3 runs to 16 residues. Germline-derived CDR1 and CDR2 are SGHRS and YFSETQ. The CDR3 loop reads CASSLGTGKANYGYTF. The CDR3 nucleotides read TGCGCCAGCAGCCTCGGGACAGGGAAAGCTAACTATGGCTACACCTTC.

This chain joins TRBV4-2 and TRBJ2-1; D gene uncertain. Trimming left V 0 bases short and J 9 bases short, with 12 bases between. The V gene's germline CDR1 is LGHNA and CDR2 YNFKEQ. This CDR3 contains 14 residues. The CDR3 DNA is TGTGCCAGCAGCCAAGATCTTTCAGGATCTGAGCAGTTCTTC. Amino acid sequence: CASSQDLSGSEQFF.

J is TRBJ2-3 and V is TRBV9; no clear D. Looked up from germline, CDR1 is SGDLS and CDR2 is YYNGEE. Trimming stripped 2 bases from V and 0 bases from J, with 10 bases between. This CDR3 is built from 15 residues. The CDR3 nucleotides are TGTGCCAGCAGCGTGCGAGCTCCTAGCACAGATACGCAGTATTTT. Translating it yields CASSVRAPSTDTQYF.

V gene TRBV5-1 combines with J gene TRBJ2-1, with 11 bases lining up with TRBD2. CDR3 size: 15 residues. The germline CDR1 and CDR2 sequences are SGHRS and YFSETQ. Trimming took 0 bases from V and 9 from J; bases not matched to a gene: 5. CDR3 DNA: TGCGCCAGCAGCTTGGGTAGCGGGGGGGCCGCTGAGCAGTTCTTC. Translated, it gives CASSLGSGGAAEQFF.

This chain uses TRBV18 with TRBJ2-7; 11 bases map to TRBD1. Germline CDR1 KGHSH, CDR2 LQKENI. This CDR3 region has 14 residues. The trim removed 2 bases at V and 6 bases at J, leaving 3 bases unmatched. CDR3 residues: CASSPSGQGAEQYF. CDR3 DNA sequence: TGTGCCAGCTCACCAAGTGGACAGGGGGCCGAGCAGTACTTC. Full variable domain (missing parts from reference TRBV18 and TRBJ2-7): NAGVMQNPRHLVRRRGQEARLRCSPMKGHSHVYWYRQLPEEGLKFMVYLQKENIIDESGMPKERFSAEFPKEGPSILRIQQVVRGDSAAYFCASSPSGQGAEQYFGPGTRLTVT.

This chain joins TRBV5-5 and TRBJ1-2; D is possibly TRBD1 (5 bases). The CDR3 is 14 amino acids. Germline lookup yields CDR1 SGHKS and CDR2 YYEKEE (reference sequence). V lost 0 bases and J 7 bases, leaving 13 bases between the germline ends. This CDR3 is CASSLEAGYIGYTF. DNA of the CDR3: TGTGCCAGCAGCTTGGAGGCAGGGTATATTGGCTACACCTTC. Based on the CDR3 plus reference TRBV5-5 and TRBJ1-2, the full variable domain is DAGVTQSPTHLIKTRGQQVTLRCSPISGHKSVSWYQQVLGQGPQFIFQYYEKEERGRGNFPDRFSARQFPNYSSELNVNALLLGDSALYLCASSLEAGYIGYTFGSGTRLTVV.